The 23 T cell receptor beta chains reported below all come from one sample, sequenced in a study of CXCR3-negative and CXCR3-positive naive CD8 T cells. Study-wide results and caveats: CXCR3-expressing naive cells carried TRB CDR3s more hydrophobic than those of CXCR3-negative naive cells.

The antigens these receptors bind are not known. Preparation of TRB cDNA libraries relied on 5' RACE carrying UMI labels. TCRdb reprocessed the 5' RACE reads and keeps a single row for each CDR3 protein, giving no DNA. This listing includes 6,000 to 7,500 distinct CDR3 sequences. Sequencing was performed on naive CXCR3+ CD8+ T cells from blood. Subset meaning: CD45RO-CCR7+CD27+CD95- naive CD8+ T cells expressing CXCR3 (TNR3+). The receptors originated from a human donor in good health. Some clones in this sample may be carry-over from other donors' samples.

This clonotype counts as medium-sized by frequency. The rearrangement links TRBV7-6 to TRBJ2-2. The CDR3 has 13 residues. Germline V gene lookup returns CDR1 SGHVS and CDR2 FNYEAQ. CDR3 protein: CASSLSRSGELFF.

The CDR3 is CATSRDLGATGELFF. The chain combines TRBV15 with TRBJ2-2; TCRdb's D gene call, TRBD1, goes unchecked for lack of DNA. In germline, CDR1 is LNHNV, CDR2 YYDKDF (reference sequence). The CDR3 sequence is 15 residues long.

This CDR3 reads CASRPTPTGRNQPQHF. V and J are TRBV6-2 or TRBV6-3 and TRBJ1-5; the D call from TCRdb, TRBD1, cannot be confirmed without DNA. Per the germline V gene, CDR1 is MNHEY and CDR2 is SVGEGT. The CDR3 extends over 16 amino acids.

This chain uses TRBV29-1 with TRBJ2-7; as DNA is missing, the TRBD1 call by TCRdb cannot be tested. The CDR3 has 12 residues. In germline, CDR1 is SQVTM, CDR2 ANQGSEA. CDR3 in amino acids: CSVRGQGYEQYF.

The chain is built from TRBV11-2 and TRBJ2-1; the D call from TCRdb, TRBD2, cannot be confirmed without DNA. The CDR3 runs 14 residues. The germline V gene encodes CDR1 SGHAT and CDR2 FQNNGV. CDR3 amino acids: CASSQKRTHNEQFF.

By frequency, this clonotype is medium-sized. The CDR3 loop reads CASSQDGVGGTMNTEAFF. The V and J genes are TRBV3-1 and TRBJ1-1; checking the TCRdb D call of TRBD1 is not possible without DNA. This CDR3 contains 18 residues. The germline gives CDR1 LGHDT, CDR2 YNNKEL (reference sequence).

This chain links TRBV2 with TRBJ2-1; TCRdb outputs TRBD1, but without DNA this stays unchecked. The V gene's germline CDR1 is SNHLY and CDR2 FYNNEI. The CDR3 extends over 14 amino acids. This CDR3 is CASRGGRTRDEQFF.

CDR3 amino acids: CSVENPLAGNPYGTDTQYF. J is TRBJ2-3 and V is TRBV29-1; TCRdb gives TRBD2 as the D gene, but with no DNA this cannot be confirmed. Germline V CDR1 and CDR2: SQVTM, ANQGSEA. The CDR3 length is 19 residues.

In terms of frequency, this clonotype is medium-sized. The chain carries TRBV29-1 and TRBJ2-1; checking the TCRdb D call of TRBD2 is not possible without DNA. Per the germline V gene, CDR1 is SQVTM and CDR2 is ANQGSEA. The CDR3 has 15 residues. CDR3 region: CSVAAGGFKINEQFF.

The genes are TRBV5-1 and TRBJ2-1. The CDR3 contains 13 residues. From germline, CDR1 is SGHRS and CDR2 YFSETQ. The CDR3 spells CASSQSKYNEQFF.

The rearrangement joins TRBV27 to TRBJ1-1. Germline CDR1 reads MNHEY; CDR2 reads SMNVEV (reference sequence). This CDR3 has 17 amino acids. This chain's CDR3 is CASSFHQLKIPNTEAFF.

Here the CDR3 reads CASSEYRTWDLGAATNEKLFF. The V call is TRBV6-1, the J call TRBJ1-4. The germline gives CDR1 MNHNS, CDR2 SASEGT. There are 21 residues in the CDR3.

The V call is TRBV4-3, the J call TRBJ1-5; the TRBD1 assignment by TCRdb is unverifiable without DNA. Germline V gene lookup returns CDR1 LGHNA and CDR2 YSLEER. The CDR3 is 15 amino acids. CDR3 protein: CASSQYRLSNQPQHF.

This chain connects TRBV2 to TRBJ2-7; without DNA, the TCRdb call of TRBD1 cannot be checked. The germline V gene has CDR1 SNHLY and CDR2 FYNNEI. CDR3 length: 15 amino acids. CDR3 region: CASSEARTGHYEQYF. Combining the CDR3 with reference TRBV2 and TRBJ2-7 gives the whole variable domain EPEVTQTPSHQVTQMGQEVILRCVPISNHLYFYWYRQILGQKVEFLVSFYNNEISEKSEIFDDQFSVERPDGSNFTLKIRSTKLEDSAMYFCASSEARTGHYEQYFGPGTRLTVT.

V and J are TRBV6-5 and TRBJ2-7. The CDR3 is 13 amino acids. Germline loops: CDR1 MNHEY, CDR2 SVGAGI. The CDR3 spells CASSYVIGYEQYF.

The chain employs TRBV29-1 and TRBJ2-2. CDR3 length equals 11 residues. CDR1 is SQVTM, CDR2 ANQGSEA, per germline. CDR3 sequence reads: CSAEGTGELFF.

V is TRBV28 and J is TRBJ2-7; as DNA is missing, the TRBD2 call by TCRdb cannot be tested. The CDR3 runs to 20 residues. CDR1 and CDR2 from the germline V gene are MDHEN and SYDVKM. Here the CDR3 reads CASSSIQGTALAGGSYEQYF.

This clonotype is deemed medium-sized by its frequency. Here the CDR3 reads CSVARGVFYEQYF. The genes are TRBV29-1 and TRBJ2-7. CDR1 is SQVTM and CDR2 is ANQGSEA in the germline V gene. The CDR3 spans 13 residues.

Judged by frequency, this clonotype is medium-sized. The V call is TRBV20-1, the J call TRBJ2-3; TCRdb's assignment of TRBD2 cannot be checked, as there is no DNA. Germline assignment: CDR1 DFQATT and CDR2 SNEGSKA (reference sequence). The CDR3 is made up of 15 amino acids. CDR3 residues: CSAPGTSGSTDTQYF.

This clonotype is labeled medium-sized based on frequency. V gene TRBV7-9 combines with J gene TRBJ2-1; TCRdb's D gene call, TRBD1, goes unchecked for lack of DNA. The CDR3 covers 16 residues. Germline V gene sequence: CDR1 SEHNR, CDR2 FQNEAQ (reference sequence). CDR3 region: CASSISRDRGGGEQFF.

The chain is built from TRBV5-1 and TRBJ2-7; the D call of TRBD1 rests on TCRdb alone, since no DNA is present to check it. Germline CDR1 reads SGHRS; CDR2 reads YFSETQ. This CDR3 has 14 amino acids. The CDR3 reads CASWPSTGTYEQYF.

This clonotype ranks as medium-sized in terms of frequency. The chain uses TRBV3-1 and TRBJ2-3; the TCRdb call, TRBD2, lacks DNA for checking. The CDR3 spans 16 residues. The V gene's germline CDR1 is LGHDT and CDR2 YNNKEL (reference sequence). CDR3 in amino acids: CASSLTTSGSWDTQYF.

The chain links TRBV9 to TRBJ2-7; TCRdb gives TRBD1 as the D gene, but with no DNA this cannot be confirmed. The CDR3 contains 15 residues. Germline CDR1 SGDLS, CDR2 YYNGEE. The CDR3 sequence: CASSPGQGASYEQYF.